Sequencing of this TCR beta chain was carried out in a study of blood T cell repertoires in COVID-19. The overall study: The United States, Italy and Spain provided the acute and convalescent COVID-19 samples. Sources were T cells, B-cell-depleted T cells, or PBMCs; the material itself was cDNA or gDNA.

This CDR3 has 15 amino acids. In the source study's methods: Reference gene primer amplification in the assay estimated nucleated cell counts. The data were produced by immunoSEQ multiplex PCR, yet TCRdb's version contains in-frame clones alone and is incomplete. The V and J calls and the clone size are those of that table, but D and trimming were determined from the DNA. Of just under 150,000 clones listed, roughly 87% were seen once; the top ten hold over 0.8%. The TCR was taken from a woman aged 45-59 years with acute or convalescent COVID-19. The sequenced sample was peripheral blood. This chain joins TRBV7-5 and TRBJ1-4. TRBV7-5 is a documented pseudogene. Here the CDR3 DNA reads TGTGCCAGAAGCTCCATCAGGGGAGGGGATGAAAAACTGTTTTTT. Protein sequence: CARSSIRGGDEKLFF.